These T cell receptor beta chains were read from a single sample in a study of shared clonotypes between healthy human individuals. Sequencing was performed with immunoSEQ multiplex PCR; in TCRdb, only in-frame clones are kept and a portion is missing. The sample includes roughly 500,000 clones, roughly 95% seen only once; the top ten take less than 0.06%. The sequencing input was naive CD4+ T cells sorted from blood. Every receptor here comes from a woman younger than 45 in good health. The CDR3 runs from the conserved cysteine through the conserved F or W. The order of the fields is D gene, CDR3 length, clone size, J gene, V gene, CDR3 DNA, CDR3 protein. D genes are given only for firm matches. Only part of the rows carry a size: once, few, many, or a class if the clone is expanded.

. | 13 | once | TRBJ2-7 | TRBV11-3 | TGTGCCAGCAGCTTAGTCGGTGAAGGCGAGCAGTACTTC | CASSLVGEGEQYF
TRBD1 | 14 | . | TRBJ2-7 | TRBV6-6 | TGTGCCAGCAGCTCGGGACAGGGGACGTGGGAGCAGTACTTC | CASSSGQGTWEQYF
TRBD1 | 13 | . | TRBJ1-5 | TRBV6-1 | TGTGCCAGCAGTCGACAGGGCAGACAGCCCCAGCATTTT | CASSRQGRQPQHF
. | 15 | once | TRBJ1-5 | TRBV19 | TGTGCCAGTAGTATAGGAGAAGCTTTTAATCAGCCCCAGCATTTT | CASSIGEAFNQPQHF
. | 16 | . | TRBJ2-6 | TRBV5-4 | TGTGCCAGCCTGGAGCGGAGGAGCTCTGGGGCCAACGTCCTGACTTTC | CASLERRSSGANVLTF
TRBD2 | 16 | . | TRBJ2-7 | TRBV28 | TGTGCCAGCACCACGGAAATAGCGGGAAGTTTGAGCGAGCAGTACTTC | CASTTEIAGSLSEQYF
. | 13 | . | TRBJ2-3 | TRBV30 | TGTGCCTGGAGTGTGGGTCCGACTCGTACGCAGTATTTT | CAWSVGPTRTQYF
. | 16 | once | TRBJ2-7 | TRBV5-1 | TGCGCCAGCAGCCCCGGTCGGGGGAGCAAAGCCTACGAGCAGTACTTC | CASSPGRGSKAYEQYF
. | 15 | . | TRBJ1-4 | TRBV4-1 | TGCGCCAGCAGCCCCATTTACAGTAGGGTGGAAAAACTGTTTTTT | CASSPIYSRVEKLFF
TRBD2 | 15 | . | TRBJ2-7 | TRBV4-1 | TGCGCCAGCAGCCAGGGACTAGCGGGAGTTTACGAGCAGTACTTC | CASSQGLAGVYEQYF
. | 14 | . | TRBJ1-1 | TRBV5-5 | TGTGCCAGCAGCTGGACAGTGGCTGGGACTGAAGCTTTCTTT | CASSWTVAGTEAFF
. | 15 | . | TRBJ1-1 | TRBV28 | TGTGCCAGCAGCCCGCAGAATATTCTGAACACTGAAGCTTTCTTT | CASSPQNILNTEAFF
TRBD2 | 14 | . | TRBJ2-1 | TRBV4-1 | TGCGCCAGCAGCTTCAAGCGGGGAGAAGGTGAGCAGTTCTTC | CASSFKRGEGEQFF
. | 12 | . | TRBJ1-2 | TRBV28 | TGTGCCAGCAGTTTCCGGGGCTATGGCTACACCTTC | CASSFRGYGYTF
. | 14 | once | TRBJ1-5 | TRBV6-5 | TGTGCCAGCAGTGAGTACGGGGAGGGACAGCCCCAGCATTTT | CASSEYGEGQPQHF
. | 15 | . | TRBJ1-5 | TRBV28 | TGTGCCAGCAGTTTCGGTGGCAGTAGCAATCAGCCCCAGCATTTT | CASSFGGSSNQPQHF
. | 15 | . | TRBJ2-7 | TRBV19 | TGTGCCAGTAGTATACAATTTGGGGACCCCTACGAGCAGTACTTC | CASSIQFGDPYEQYF
. | 16 | . | TRBJ1-2 | TRBV15 | TGTGCCACCAGCAGAGATATGGGCCAGCTTAACTATGGCTACACCTTC | CATSRDMGQLNYGYTF
. | 13 | . | TRBJ2-5 | TRBV5-8 | TGTGCCAGCAGCTTGGGCCACGGAGAGACCCAGTACTTC | CASSLGHGETQYF
. | 14 | . | TRBJ1-3 | TRBV2 | TGTGCCAGCAGTGAGGGGACCTCTGGAAACACCATATATTTT | CASSEGTSGNTIYF
TRBD1 | 13 | . | TRBJ1-1 | TRBV29-1 | TGCAGCGCCATACAGGGGGCGAGGACTGAAGCTTTCTTT | CSAIQGARTEAFF
. | 13 | . | TRBJ1-1 | TRBV6-5 | TGTGCCAGCAGTTACTCCCGGGGCACTGAAGCTTTCTTT | CASSYSRGTEAFF
. | 13 | . | TRBJ1-1 | TRBV11-1 | TGTGCCAGCAGCTTAGACCTGAACACTGAAGCTTTCTTT | CASSLDLNTEAFF
. | 14 | . | TRBJ2-1 | TRBV5-4 | TGTGCCGGCGAATGGAGTCTCAGGAGCAATGAGCAGTTCTTC | CAGEWSLRSNEQFF
. | 14 | . | TRBJ1-1 | TRBV11-3 | TGTGCCAGCAGCCTCGGGGGGGTGGACACTGAAGCTTTCTTT | CASSLGGVDTEAFF